The following is a TCR beta chain sequence with its context. In the study's own analysis: Amplified reference gene primers provided the basis for estimating nucleated cell counts. Some clones are missing from TCRdb's copy, which holds only in-frame ones; the method was immunoSEQ multiplex PCR. The V and J calls and clone size come from that table; D and trimming were worked out from the DNA. Counted here are tens of thousands of clones, roughly 78% occurring once; the ten biggest clones make up roughly a tenth. This record comes from a study of blood T cell repertoires in COVID-19. On the study more broadly: Both acute and convalescent COVID-19 samples were obtained from the United States, Italy and Spain.

The CDR3 loop spans 14 amino acids. CDR1 SGHTA and CDR2 FQGNSA come from the germline V gene. V was pared by 6 bases and J by 4 bases, with 13 bases between. The chain uses TRBV7-2 and TRBJ1-5, with no clear D. The source is a man aged 55 to 70 with acute or convalescent COVID-19. What was sequenced was peripheral blood. The DNA for the CDR3 is TGTGCCAGCAGAAGCCAACCGGGAAATCAGCCCCAGCATTTT. Protein: CASRSQPGNQPQHF.